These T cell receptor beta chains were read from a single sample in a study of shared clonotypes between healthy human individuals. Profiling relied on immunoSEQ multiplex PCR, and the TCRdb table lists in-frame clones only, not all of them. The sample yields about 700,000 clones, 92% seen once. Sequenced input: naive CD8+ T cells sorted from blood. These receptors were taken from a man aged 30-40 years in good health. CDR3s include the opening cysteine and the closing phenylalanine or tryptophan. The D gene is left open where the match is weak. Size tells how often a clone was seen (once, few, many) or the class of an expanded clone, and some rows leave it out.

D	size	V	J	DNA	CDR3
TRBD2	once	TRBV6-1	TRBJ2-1	TGTGCCAGCAGTGAAGGTATAGCGGGAGGGTGGTTCTTC	CASSEGIAGGWFF
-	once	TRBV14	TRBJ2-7	TGTGCCAGCAGCCGACGGCCAGAGGCCGAGCAGTACTTC	CASSRRPEAEQYF
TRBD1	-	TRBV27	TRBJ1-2	TGTGCCAGCAGCCCGGACCTACAGGGGTCGGGCGGCTACACCTTC	CASSPDLQGSGGYTF
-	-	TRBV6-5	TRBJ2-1	TGTGCCAGCAGTTACGGAGGGCTGTCCTACAATGAGCAGTTCTTC	CASSYGGLSYNEQFF
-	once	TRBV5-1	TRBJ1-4	TGCGCCAGCAGCAACCAGGGGAGATTTTCAACTAATGAAAAACTGTTTTTT	CASSNQGRFSTNEKLFF
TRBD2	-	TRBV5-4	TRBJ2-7	TGTGCCAGCAGCTTGGATCCGGGGAGGGATGACGAGCAGTACTTC	CASSLDPGRDDEQYF
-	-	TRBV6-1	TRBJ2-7	TGTGCCAGCAGTGAATACCTAGCGTCCTCCTACGAGCAGTACTTC	CASSEYLASSYEQYF
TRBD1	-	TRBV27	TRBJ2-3	TGTGCCAGCAGTTTATGGGGCCAAACAGGGGACAGCACAGATACGCAGTATTTT	CASSLWGQTGDSTDTQYF
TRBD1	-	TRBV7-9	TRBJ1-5	TGTGCCAGCAGCTTCGGACAGGGGAGGCCTCAGCCCCAGCATTTT	CASSFGQGRPQPQHF
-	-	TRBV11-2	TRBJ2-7	TGTGCCAGCAGCTTAGTACACTACGAGCAGTACTTC	CASSLVHYEQYF
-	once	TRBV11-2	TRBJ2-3	TGTGCCAGCAGCTTTGAAGGCCCCGGCCAGTATTTT	CASSFEGPGQYF
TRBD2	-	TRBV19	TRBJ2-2	TGTGCCAGTAGTCCCGGGCCGGGACTAGCGGGAGGGCCGGTCGGGGAGCTGTTTTTT	CASSPGPGLAGGPVGELFF
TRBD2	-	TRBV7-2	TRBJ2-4	TGTGCCAGCAGCTCTAGCGGGAGATATGACAAAAACATTCAGTACTTC	CASSSSGRYDKNIQYF
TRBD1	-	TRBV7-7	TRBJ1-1	TGTGCTAGCAGCTCTACCCCCTCGGGACAGGGAAGTAGAAACACTGAAGCTTTCTTT	CASSSTPSGQGSRNTEAFF
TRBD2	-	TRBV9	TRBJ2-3	TGTGCCAGCAGCGGAGGTAGCGGGTCAGATACGCAGTATTTT	CASSGGSGSDTQYF
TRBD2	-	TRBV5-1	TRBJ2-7	TGCGCCAGCAGCTTGGCGGCGACTAGCGGGAGAGGCTACGAGCAGTACTTC	CASSLAATSGRGYEQYF
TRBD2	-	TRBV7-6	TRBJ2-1	TGTGCCAGCAGCTCTTTCCTAGCGGGAGCTCCCAATGAGCAGTTCTTC	CASSSFLAGAPNEQFF
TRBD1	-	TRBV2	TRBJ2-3	TGTGCCAGCCACGAAGGGACAGTAACAGATACGCAGTATTTT	CASHEGTVTDTQYF